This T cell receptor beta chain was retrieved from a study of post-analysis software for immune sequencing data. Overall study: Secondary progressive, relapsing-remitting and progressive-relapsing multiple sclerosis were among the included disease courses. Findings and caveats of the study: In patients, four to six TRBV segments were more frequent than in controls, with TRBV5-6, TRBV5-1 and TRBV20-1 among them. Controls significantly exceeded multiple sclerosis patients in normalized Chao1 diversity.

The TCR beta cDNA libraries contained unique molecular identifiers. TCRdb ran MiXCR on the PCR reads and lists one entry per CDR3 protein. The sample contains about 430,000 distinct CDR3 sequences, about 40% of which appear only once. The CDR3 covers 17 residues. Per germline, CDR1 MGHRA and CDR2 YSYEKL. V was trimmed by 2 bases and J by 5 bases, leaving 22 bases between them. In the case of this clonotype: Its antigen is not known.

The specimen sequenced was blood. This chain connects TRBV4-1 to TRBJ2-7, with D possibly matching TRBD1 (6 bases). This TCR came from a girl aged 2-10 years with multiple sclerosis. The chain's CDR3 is CASSQPLQGTKGNEQYF. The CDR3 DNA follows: TGCGCCAGCAGCCAACCACTCCAGGGGACAAAGGGGAACGAGCAGTACTTC.